Listed below are T cell receptor beta chains from one sample, sequenced in a study of blood T cell repertoires in COVID-19. The method was immunoSEQ multiplex PCR; TCRdb's version includes in-frame clones alone and lacks a portion of them. There are 340,000 or so clones in the sample; 70% to 90% occur only once, and about 4% lies in the top ten. The sequenced material came from PBMCs or T cells enriched from blood (not recorded which). These receptors all come from a woman aged 40 to 50 with acute COVID-19. Each CDR3 is given with its conserved first and last residue. The D gene is left open where the match is weak. A clone size is listed for some rows: how often the clone was seen (once, few, many), or a class if it is expanded.

d_call	v_call	clone_size	j_call	cdr3_aa	cdr3_nt
TRBD1	TRBV4-2	.	TRBJ2-5	CASSQELLWTGGYQETQYF	TGTGCCAGCAGCCAAGAACTCCTTTGGACAGGGGGGTACCAAGAGACCCAGTACTTC
TRBD1	TRBV6-2/TRBV6-3	once	TRBJ2-7	CASSSTTGVTGEQYF	TGTGCCAGCAGTTCCACGACAGGGGTAACCGGCGAGCAGTACTTC
TRBD1	TRBV4-3	.	TRBJ2-6	CASSQHLSLTGTSGANVLTF	TGCGCCAGCAGCCAACACCTATCCCTGACAGGGACCTCTGGGGCCAACGTCCTGACTTTC
.	TRBV4-2	.	TRBJ1-2	CASSQVEPYANYGYTF	TGTGCCAGCAGCCAAGTGGAGCCTTATGCTAACTATGGCTACACCTTC
.	TRBV5-1	once	TRBJ1-5	CASSLDVTGPDQPQHF	TGCGCCAGCAGCTTGGATGTCACAGGACCTGATCAGCCCCAGCATTTT
.	TRBV25-1	.	TRBJ1-4	CASRPSVATNEKLFF	TGTGCCAGCAGGCCCAGTGTTGCAACTAATGAAAAACTGTTTTTT
.	TRBV24-1	.	TRBJ1-2	CATSEARTNYGYTF	TGTGCCACCAGTGAGGCCAGGACTAACTATGGCTACACCTTC
.	TRBV11-2	.	TRBJ2-7	CASSLGAGEQYF	TGTGCCAGCAGCTTAGGAGCGGGCGAGCAGTACTTC
.	TRBV5-6	.	TRBJ1-2	CASSFGPTEDTF	TGTGCCAGCAGCTTTGGGCCCACGGAGGACACCTTC
TRBD2	TRBV19	.	TRBJ2-1	CASSTRLAFGNEQFF	TGTGCCAGTAGTACCCGACTAGCGTTCGGCAATGAGCAGTTCTTC
.	TRBV10-3	.	TRBJ2-1	CAISESKRTYNEQFF	TGTGCCATCAGTGAGTCAAAGCGGACCTACAATGAGCAGTTCTTC
.	TRBV11-2	.	TRBJ2-7	CASSLGIGDEQYF	TGTGCCAGCAGCTTAGGAATAGGGGACGAGCAGTACTTC
.	TRBV9	.	TRBJ2-5	CASSVGGGAGETQYF	TGTGCCAGCAGCGTAGGTGGGGGGGCCGGGGAGACCCAGTACTTC
TRBD1	TRBV7-2	once	TRBJ2-4	CASTSRTGVLAKNIQYF	TGTGCCAGCACCTCGCGGACAGGGGTCCTAGCCAAAAACATTCAGTACTTC
.	TRBV4-3	.	TRBJ1-3	CASSQDLPGSGNTIYF	TGCGCCAGCAGCCAAGATCTTCCCGGCTCTGGAAACACCATATATTTT
.	TRBV6-5	.	TRBJ1-1	CASSYFGPATEAFF	TGTGCCAGCAGTTACTTTGGGCCTGCCACTGAAGCTTTCTTT
TRBD1	TRBV14	.	TRBJ1-1	CASSRMTGSDTEAFF	TGTGCCAGCAGCCGAATGACAGGGTCGGACACTGAAGCTTTCTTT
.	TRBV5-1	.	TRBJ2-1	CASSPSGYSYVNEQFF	TGCGCCAGCAGCCCGAGCGGCTATAGCTACGTCAATGAGCAGTTCTTC
.	TRBV11-2	.	TRBJ2-7	CASSFSTRGAGLYEQYF	TGTGCCAGCAGCTTTTCTACAAGGGGTGCCGGTCTCTACGAGCAGTACTTC
TRBD1	TRBV6-5	.	TRBJ2-2	CASPRQGTTGELFF	TGTGCCAGCCCGAGACAGGGGACGACCGGGGAGCTGTTTTTT
.	TRBV27	.	TRBJ1-1	CVTRDKVNTEAFF	TGTGTTACCCGAGACAAGGTGAACACTGAAGCTTTCTTT
.	TRBV6-5	.	TRBJ2-2	CASQDSTNTGELFF	TGTGCCAGCCAGGACAGTACGAACACCGGGGAGCTGTTTTTT
.	TRBV7-2	.	TRBJ2-7	CASSLDYSKQYF	TGTGCCAGCAGCTTAGATTACAGCAAGCAGTACTTC
TRBD2	TRBV29-1	.	TRBJ2-1	CSALGLVGDEQFF	TGCAGCGCCCTTGGACTAGTGGGAGATGAGCAGTTCTTC
TRBD2	TRBV9	.	TRBJ2-2	CASSVIASGMGGGELFF	TGTGCCAGCAGCGTTATAGCTAGCGGGATGGGAGGCGGGGAGCTGTTTTTT
.	TRBV28	.	TRBJ1-2	CASSTSPLDRFGGYTF	TGTGCCAGCAGTACCTCCCCCCTTGACAGATTTGGTGGCTACACCTTC
.	TRBV5-1	.	TRBJ1-4	CASSAAATNEKLFF	TGCGCCAGCAGTGCGGCCGCAACTAATGAAAAACTGTTTTTT
TRBD1	TRBV27	.	TRBJ1-4	CASTKMRDRGEKLFF	TGTGCCAGCACAAAAATGAGGGACAGGGGCGAAAAACTGTTTTTT
.	TRBV19	.	TRBJ1-3	CASSIRGASGNTIYF	TGTGCCAGTAGTATACGCGGGGCCTCTGGAAACACCATATATTTT
TRBD1	TRBV6-5	.	TRBJ1-4	CASRRTGGIEKLFF	TGTGCCAGCAGGCGGACAGGGGGTATTGAAAAACTGTTTTTT
TRBD1	TRBV5-1	once	TRBJ1-2	CASSLSGGEYYGYTF	TGCGCCAGCAGCTTGTCAGGGGGCGAGTACTATGGCTACACCTTC
.	TRBV7-2	.	TRBJ1-3	CASSLMPADSGNTIYF	TGTGCCAGCAGCTTAATGCCCGCGGACTCTGGAAACACCATATATTTT
.	TRBV7-8	once	TRBJ2-1	CASSPTWGDEQFF	TGTGCCAGCAGCCCTACCTGGGGCGACGAGCAGTTCTTC
.	TRBV28	.	TRBJ2-4	CASTPGPAKNIQYF	TGTGCCAGCACCCCGGGTCCAGCCAAAAACATTCAGTACTTC
TRBD2	TRBV6-5	.	TRBJ2-7	CASRLAGAYEQYF	TGTGCAAGCAGACTAGCGGGAGCTTATGAGCAGTACTTC
.	TRBV4-1	once	TRBJ2-2	CASSPRDTGELFF	TGCGCCAGCAGCCCCCGGGACACCGGGGAGCTGTTTTTT
TRBD1	TRBV6-2/TRBV6-3	.	TRBJ1-5	CASSRGQGKHF	TGTGCCAGCAGCCGCGGACAGGGTAAACATTTT
TRBD1	TRBV3-1/TRBV3-2	few	TRBJ1-2	CASSLPGGTGRGYTF	TGTGCCAGCAGCCTCCCTGGTGGGACAGGGAGAGGCTACACCTTC
TRBD2	TRBV7-2	.	TRBJ2-3	CASSDWTSGADTQYF	TGTGCCAGCAGCGACTGGACTAGCGGGGCAGATACGCAGTATTTT
.	TRBV11-2	.	TRBJ2-2	CASSLAQIARELFF	TGTGCCAGCAGCTTAGCCCAGATCGCAAGGGAGCTGTTTTTT
.	TRBV28	.	TRBJ1-1	CASSFGPENTEAFF	TGTGCCAGCAGTTTTGGGCCAGAGAACACTGAAGCTTTCTTT
TRBD1	TRBV7-8	.	TRBJ1-1	CASSLQGANTEAFF	TGTGCCAGCAGCTTACAGGGGGCGAACACTGAAGCTTTCTTT
.	TRBV28	.	TRBJ1-4	CASSFRQGSAGATNEKLFF	TGTGCCAGCAGTTTCCGGCAGGGGTCGGCAGGGGCAACTAATGAAAAACTGTTTTTT
TRBD1	TRBV5-1	.	TRBJ1-1	CASSSRDRGPMNTEAFF	TGCGCCAGCAGCTCGCGGGACAGGGGCCCAATGAACACTGAAGCTTTCTTT
.	TRBV28	.	TRBJ2-4	CASTLVLRAKNIQYF	TGTGCCAGCACCCTAGTCCTCCGAGCCAAAAACATTCAGTACTTC
TRBD1	TRBV12-5	.	TRBJ2-5	CASAQTGLGETQYF	TGTGCTAGTGCTCAGACAGGGTTAGGAGAGACCCAGTACTTC
.	TRBV6-5	.	TRBJ1-5	CASSRGGGGNQPQHF	TGTGCCAGCAGTCGTGGGGGGGGAGGCAATCAGCCCCAGCATTTT
.	TRBV6-5	.	TRBJ1-5	CASRSRGAGNQPQHF	TGTGCCAGCAGAAGCAGGGGAGCGGGGAATCAGCCCCAGCATTTT
.	TRBV2	.	TRBJ2-3	CASSASIIRQGLTDTQYF	TGTGCCAGCAGTGCCTCAATTATACGACAGGGACTTACAGATACGCAGTATTTT
.	TRBV3-1/TRBV3-2	.	TRBJ1-1	CASSQGGGRASEAFF	TGTGCCAGCAGCCAAGGGGGGGGCAGGGCAAGTGAAGCTTTCTTT
.	TRBV27	.	TRBJ1-5	CASSYRGGLYSNQPQHF	TGTGCCAGCAGTTACCGGGGGGGCCTTTATAGCAATCAGCCCCAGCATTTT
TRBD1	TRBV19	.	TRBJ1-5	CASTLQGIGNQPQHF	TGTGCCAGTACCCTACAGGGGATCGGCAATCAGCCCCAGCATTTT
.	TRBV19	once	TRBJ2-1	CASSIIPNEQFF	TGTGCCAGTAGTATAATTCCAAATGAGCAGTTCTTC